This T cell receptor beta chain was documented in a study of glioma-infiltrating T cells. Note on this clonotype: Its target is not known.

Amplification of TCR alpha and beta CDR3 regions from RNA used iRepertoire nested multiplex PCR. One-step reverse transcription and amplification started from around 100-400 ng of tissue mRNA or PBMC total RNA. TCRdb re-derived calls from the multiplex PCR reads in MiXCR, one entry per CDR3 protein. The sample holds 300,000 to 450,000 distinct CDR3 sequences, roughly two fifths seen once. V lost 6 bases and J lost 6, with 12 bases in between. Germline V gene lookup returns CDR1 DFQATT and CDR2 SNEGSKA (reference sequence). This CDR3 is built from 11 residues. Findings and caveats of the study: Very few CDR3 sequences were shared between tissue and blood.

The sequence derives from a human donor with low-grade glioma or glioblastoma, undergoing nonglioma brain surgery, or in good health (not recorded which). Sequencing was performed on glioma tissue, nonneoplastic brain tissue, or PBMCs (not recorded which). V and J are TRBV20-1 and TRBJ2-7; D call uncertain. The CDR3 DNA sequence: TGCAGTGCCCCGGACCTCTTCGAGCAGTACTTC. It encodes CSAPDLFEQYF.